This T cell receptor (beta chain) emerged from a study of technical replicates of blood from a few donors. Germline CDR1 LGHNA, CDR2 YSLEER. The J segment lost 2 bases and the V segment lost 2 bases, leaving 16 bases of the junction unmatched. The CDR3 is made up of 20 amino acids. The assay was immunoSEQ multiplex PCR, and TCRdb's table has in-frame clones only and misses some. Of about 69,000 clones detected, approximately 89% appear once; the ten largest clones hold 4% to 5%. This clone was recorded only once. The sequenced material came from PBMCs. The clonotype originates from a human donor in good health. Some clones in this sample may be carry-over from other donors' samples. The J gene is TRBJ1-3, the V gene TRBV4-3; 9 bases align to TRBD1. CDR3 region: CASSQRTGTGYPTAGNTIYF. The CDR3 DNA follows: TGCGCCAGCAGCCAAAGAACCGGGACAGGGTATCCGACGGCTGGAAACACCATATATTTT.